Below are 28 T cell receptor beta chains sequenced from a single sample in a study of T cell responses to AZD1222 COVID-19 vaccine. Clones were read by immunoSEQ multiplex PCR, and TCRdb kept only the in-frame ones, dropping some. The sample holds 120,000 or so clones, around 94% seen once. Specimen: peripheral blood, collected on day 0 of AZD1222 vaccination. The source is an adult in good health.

DNA of the CDR3: TGTGCCAGCAGTGGGACAGCCTACGAGCAGTACGTC. Residues: CASSGTAYEQYV. The chain employs TRBV2 and TRBJ2-7; D is possibly TRBD1 (6 bases). The ends were cut back, 4 bases at V and 2 bases at J, with 6 bases in the middle. Germline assignment: CDR1 SNHLY and CDR2 FYNNEI. CDR3 length: 12 amino acids.

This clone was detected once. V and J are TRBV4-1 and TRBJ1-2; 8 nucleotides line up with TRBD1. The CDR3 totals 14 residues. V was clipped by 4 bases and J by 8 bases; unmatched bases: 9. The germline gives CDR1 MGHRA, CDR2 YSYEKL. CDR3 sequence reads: CASSPLRGREGYTF. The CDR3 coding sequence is TGCGCCAGCAGCCCCCTCAGGGGGCGAGAAGGCTACACCTTC.

In DNA form, the CDR3 reads TGTGCCAGTAGTCACAGGGTATCTACTGAAGCTTTCTTT. Protein product: CASSHRVSTEAFF. The genes are TRBV19 and TRBJ1-1; possibly TRBD1 for D (6 bases). Germline CDR1 reads LNHDA; CDR2 reads SQIVND (reference sequence). The CDR3 is made up of 13 amino acids. V dropped 5 bases and J dropped 5 bases, with 12 bases sitting between them.

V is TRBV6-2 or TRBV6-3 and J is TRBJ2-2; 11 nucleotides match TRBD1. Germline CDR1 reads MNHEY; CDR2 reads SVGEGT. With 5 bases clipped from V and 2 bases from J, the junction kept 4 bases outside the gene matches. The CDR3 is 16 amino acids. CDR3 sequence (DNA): TGTGCCAGCAGTCTCGGGACAGGGGGAAACACCGGGGAGCTGTTTTTT. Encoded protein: CASSLGTGGNTGELFF.

In nucleotides, the CDR3 is TGTGCCATCAGCGTCAGTATCCGAGAACAGCCCCAGCATTTT. This sequence encodes CAISVSIREQPQHF. The chain employs TRBV10-3 and TRBJ1-5; D uncertain. Trimming stripped 6 bases from V and 7 bases from J, with 16 bases between. The length of the CDR3 is 14 residues. Germline V gene data show CDR1 as ENHRY and CDR2 as SYGVKD.

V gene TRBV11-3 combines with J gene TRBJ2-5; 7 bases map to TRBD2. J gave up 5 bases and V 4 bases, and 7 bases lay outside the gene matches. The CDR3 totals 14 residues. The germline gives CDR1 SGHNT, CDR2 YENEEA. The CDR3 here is CASSSPFGGETQYF. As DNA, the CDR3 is TGTGCCAGCAGCTCCCCATTCGGGGGGGAGACCCAGTACTTC.

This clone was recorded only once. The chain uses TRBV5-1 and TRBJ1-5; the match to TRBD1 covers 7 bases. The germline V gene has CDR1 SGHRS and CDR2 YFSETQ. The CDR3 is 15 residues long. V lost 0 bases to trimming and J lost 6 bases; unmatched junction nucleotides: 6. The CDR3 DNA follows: TGCGCCAGCAGCTTGGGGGCAGGGGGTTTTCAGCCCCAGCATTTT. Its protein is CASSLGAGGFQPQHF.

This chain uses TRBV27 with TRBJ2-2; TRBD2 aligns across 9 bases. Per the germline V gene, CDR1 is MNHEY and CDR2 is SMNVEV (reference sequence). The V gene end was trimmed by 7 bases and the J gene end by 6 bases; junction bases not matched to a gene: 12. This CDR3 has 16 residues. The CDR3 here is CASTTLAGRYPGELFF. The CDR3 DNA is TGTGCCAGCACAACCCTAGCGGGGCGGTACCCCGGGGAGCTGTTTTTT.

CDR3: CAVGGGPDTQYF. The CDR3 DNA sequence: TGTGCCGTCGGGGGGGGGCCCGATACGCAGTATTTT. This chain connects TRBV24-1 to TRBJ2-3; TRBD2 aligns across 8 bases. The CDR3 has 12 amino acids. Losses at the gene ends were 12 bases for V and 6 bases for J; bases not matched to a gene: 7. Per germline, CDR1 KGHDR and CDR2 SFDVKD.

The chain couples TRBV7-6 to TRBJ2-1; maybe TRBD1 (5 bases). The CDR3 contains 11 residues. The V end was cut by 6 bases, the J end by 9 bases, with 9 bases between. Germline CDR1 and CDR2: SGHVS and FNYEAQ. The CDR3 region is CASRHDSEQFF. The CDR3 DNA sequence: TGTGCCAGCAGACACGACAGTGAGCAGTTCTTC.

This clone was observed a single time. The CDR3 protein is CASSLNDQPQHF. The CDR3 coding sequence is TGTGCCAGCAGTTTGAATGATCAGCCCCAGCATTTT. The chain couples TRBV12-3 or TRBV12-4 to TRBJ1-5; D is unresolved. The CDR3 has 12 amino acids. V lost 3 bases, J lost 5 bases, and 5 bases lay in between.

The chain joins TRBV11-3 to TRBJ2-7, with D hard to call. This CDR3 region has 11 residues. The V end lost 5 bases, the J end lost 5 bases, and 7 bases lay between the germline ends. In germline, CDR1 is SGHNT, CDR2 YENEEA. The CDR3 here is CASSPAHEQYV. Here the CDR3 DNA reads TGTGCCAGCAGCCCGGCGCACGAGCAGTACGTC.

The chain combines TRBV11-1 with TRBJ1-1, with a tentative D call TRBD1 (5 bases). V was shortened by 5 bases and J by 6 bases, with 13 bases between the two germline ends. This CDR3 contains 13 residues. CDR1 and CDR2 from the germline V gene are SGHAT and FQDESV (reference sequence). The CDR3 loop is CASSTYRIAEAFF. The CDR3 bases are TGTGCCAGCAGCACATACAGGATTGCTGAAGCTTTCTTT. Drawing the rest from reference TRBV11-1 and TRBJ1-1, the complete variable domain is EAEVAQSPRYKITEKSQAVAFWCDPISGHATLYWYRQILGQGPELLVQFQDESVVDDSQLPKDRFSAERLKGVDSTLKIQPAELGDSAMYLCASSTYRIAEAFFGQGTRLTVV.

The CDR3 region is CASSFSSGQGTYGYTF. As DNA, the CDR3 is TGTGCCAGCAGCTTTAGTTCCGGACAGGGGACCTATGGCTACACCTTC. This chain joins TRBV9 and TRBJ1-2; 9 nucleotides line up with TRBD1. The germline V gene encodes CDR1 SGDLS and CDR2 YYNGEE. Trimming removed 4 bases from V and 4 bases from J; junction bases left unmatched: 11. The CDR3 is 16 amino acids.

The CDR3 is CASSQGEGNMNTEAFF. DNA for the CDR3: TGTGCCAGCAGCCAAGGGGAGGGGAATATGAACACTGAAGCTTTCTTT. This rearrangement joins TRBV14 to TRBJ1-1; D may be TRBD1 (5 bases). This CDR3 has 16 residues. Per the germline V gene, CDR1 is SGHDN and CDR2 is FVKESK. The V end lost 1 base, the J end lost 0 bases, and 12 bases lay between the germline ends. Supplemented by reference TRBV14 and TRBJ1-1, the full variable domain reads EAGVTQFPSHSVIEKGQTVTLRCDPISGHDNLYWYRRVMGKEIKFLLHFVKESKQDESGMPNNRFLAERTGGTYSTLKVQPAELEDSGVYFCASSQGEGNMNTEAFFGQGTRLTVV.

The CDR3 region has the DNA TGTGCCAGCAGTGAACGGCAGGAGCTTGAAGCTTTCTTT. Translation: CASSERQELEAFF. The rearrangement links TRBV2 to TRBJ1-1; unclear D gene. V lost 2 bases to trimming and J lost 7 bases, with 11 bases between them. Germline values: CDR1 SNHLY, CDR2 FYNNEI. This CDR3 spans 13 amino acids.

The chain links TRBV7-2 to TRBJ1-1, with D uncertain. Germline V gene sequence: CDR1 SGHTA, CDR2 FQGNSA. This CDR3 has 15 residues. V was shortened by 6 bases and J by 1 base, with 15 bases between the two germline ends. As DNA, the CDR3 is TGTGCCAGCAGAAAAGTTGGACGGGGGAACACTGAAGCTTTCTTT. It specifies CASRKVGRGNTEAFF.

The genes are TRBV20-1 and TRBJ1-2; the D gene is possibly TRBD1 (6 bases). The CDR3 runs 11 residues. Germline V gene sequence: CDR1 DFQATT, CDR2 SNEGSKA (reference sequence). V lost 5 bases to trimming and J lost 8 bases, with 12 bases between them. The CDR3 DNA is TGCAGTGCTGTGGACAGTATGGGCTACACCTTC. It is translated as CSAVDSMGYTF.

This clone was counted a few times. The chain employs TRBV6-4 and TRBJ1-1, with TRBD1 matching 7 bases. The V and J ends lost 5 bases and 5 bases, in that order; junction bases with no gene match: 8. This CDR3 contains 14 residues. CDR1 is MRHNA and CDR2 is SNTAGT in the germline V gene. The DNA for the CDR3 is TGTGCCAGCAGTCCTGGACAGGAGGGGACTGAAGCTTTCTTT. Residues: CASSPGQEGTEAFF.

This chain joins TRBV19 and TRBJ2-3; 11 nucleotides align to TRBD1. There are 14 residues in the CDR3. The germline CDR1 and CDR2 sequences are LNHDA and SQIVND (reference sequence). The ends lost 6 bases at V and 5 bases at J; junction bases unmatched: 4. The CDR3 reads CASSWTGGEDTQYF. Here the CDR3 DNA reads TGTGCCAGTAGCTGGACAGGGGGCGAAGATACGCAGTATTTT.

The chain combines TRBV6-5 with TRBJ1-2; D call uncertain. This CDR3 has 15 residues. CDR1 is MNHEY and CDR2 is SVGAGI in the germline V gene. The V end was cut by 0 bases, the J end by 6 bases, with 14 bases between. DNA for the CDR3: TGTGCCAGCAGTTACTCGATCCCGGGAGTCGATGGCTACACCTTC. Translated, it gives CASSYSIPGVDGYTF.

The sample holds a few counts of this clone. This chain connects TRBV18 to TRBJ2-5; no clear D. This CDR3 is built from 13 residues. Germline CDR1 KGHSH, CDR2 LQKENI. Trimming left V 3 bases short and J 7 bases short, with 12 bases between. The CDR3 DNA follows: TGTGCCAGCTCACCCCCTGCCGTCGGGACCCAGTACTTC. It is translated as CASSPPAVGTQYF.

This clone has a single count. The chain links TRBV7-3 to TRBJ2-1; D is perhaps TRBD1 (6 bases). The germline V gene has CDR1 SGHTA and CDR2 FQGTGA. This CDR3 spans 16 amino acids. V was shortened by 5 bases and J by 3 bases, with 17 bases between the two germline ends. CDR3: CASSPQPTGNYNEQFF. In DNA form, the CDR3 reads TGTGCCAGCAGCCCCCAACCCACAGGGAACTACAATGAGCAGTTCTTC.

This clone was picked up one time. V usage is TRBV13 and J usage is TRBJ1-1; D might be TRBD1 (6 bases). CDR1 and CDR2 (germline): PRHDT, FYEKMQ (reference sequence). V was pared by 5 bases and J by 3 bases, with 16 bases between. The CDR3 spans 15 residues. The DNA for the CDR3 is TGTGCCAGCAGCCCCGTTGAGGGGGTGGACACTGAAGCTTTCTTT. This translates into CASSPVEGVDTEAFF.

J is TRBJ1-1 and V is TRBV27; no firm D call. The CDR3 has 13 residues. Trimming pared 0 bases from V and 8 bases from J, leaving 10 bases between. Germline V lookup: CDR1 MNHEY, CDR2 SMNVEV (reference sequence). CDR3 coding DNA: TGTGCCAGCAGTTTATCGGATAAGAACGAAGCTTTCTTT. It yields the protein CASSLSDKNEAFF.

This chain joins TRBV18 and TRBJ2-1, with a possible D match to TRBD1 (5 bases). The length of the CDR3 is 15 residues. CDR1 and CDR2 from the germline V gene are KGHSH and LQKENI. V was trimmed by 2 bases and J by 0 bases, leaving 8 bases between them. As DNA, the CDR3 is TGTGCCAGCTCACCATCTGACAGCTCCTACAATGAGCAGTTCTTC. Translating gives CASSPSDSSYNEQFF.

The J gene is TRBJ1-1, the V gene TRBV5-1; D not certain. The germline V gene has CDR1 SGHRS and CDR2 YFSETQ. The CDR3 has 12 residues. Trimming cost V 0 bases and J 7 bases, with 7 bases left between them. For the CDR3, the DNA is TGCGCCAGCAGCTTGGTAGTGGGTGAAGCTTTCTTT. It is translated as CASSLVVGEAFF. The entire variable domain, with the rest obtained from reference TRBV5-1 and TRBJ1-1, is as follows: KAGVTQTPRYLIKTRGQQVTLSCSPISGHRSVSWYQQTPGQGLQFLFEYFSETQRNKGNFPGRFSGRQFSNSRSEMNVSTLELGDSALYLCASSLVVGEAFFGQGTRLTVV.

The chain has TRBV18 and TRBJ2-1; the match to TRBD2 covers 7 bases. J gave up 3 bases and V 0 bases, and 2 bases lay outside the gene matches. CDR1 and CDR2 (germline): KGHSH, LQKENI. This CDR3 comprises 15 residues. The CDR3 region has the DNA TGTGCCAGCTCACCACCGCAGCGGGACTACAATGAGCAGTTCTTC. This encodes CASSPPQRDYNEQFF.